Presented here are 22 T cell receptor beta chains from one specimen sequenced in a study of T-cell reconstitution after alpha-beta-depleted transplantation in children. It was with unique molecular identifiers that the TCRbeta library was prepared. Each CDR3 protein is one row after TCRdb ran MiXCR on the PCR reads. The sample consists of around 410,000 distinct CDR3 sequences, about a tenth of them appearing once. The material sequenced was PBMCs from the stem cell graft donor, taken from the stem cell graft. The receptors were gathered from a human donor who donated a stem cell graft to a child with acute myeloid leukemia.

The chain uses TRBV7-9 and TRBJ2-5; 13 bases line up with TRBD2. Germline assignment: CDR1 SEHNR and CDR2 FQNEAQ (reference sequence). The CDR3 is 16 amino acids. Trimming took 5 bases from V and 5 from J; bases not matched to a gene: 8. In DNA, the CDR3 is TGTGCCAGCAGCAAAACTAGCGGGGGGGCCCCCGAGACCCAGTACTTC. Translated, it gives CASSKTSGGAPETQYF.

This chain links TRBV4-2 with TRBJ2-7; tentative D call: TRBD2 (5 bases). V dropped 10 bases and J dropped 2 bases, with 15 bases sitting between them. Germline V gene data show CDR1 as LGHNA and CDR2 as YNFKEQ. The CDR3 loop spans 13 amino acids. The CDR3 DNA reads as TGTGCCATGAGCCCACAGAGGGCCTACGAGCAGTACGTC. It codes for CAMSPQRAYEQYV.

At least ten counts were recorded for this clonotype. This chain uses TRBV7-9 with TRBJ2-5, with a tentative D call TRBD2 (5 bases). The CDR3 has 14 residues. Trimming pared 3 bases from V and 1 base from J, leaving 9 bases between. Looked up from germline, CDR1 is SEHNR and CDR2 is FQNEAQ (reference sequence). The CDR3 DNA reads TGTGCCAGCAGCTTTCGGGGAACCCAAGAGACCCAGTACTTC. It encodes CASSFRGTQETQYF.

This clonotype was counted many times. The chain has TRBV10-3 and TRBJ2-2, with no clear D. Trimming took 3 bases from V and 6 from J, leaving 11 bases between them. The CDR3 totals 14 residues. Germline V gives CDR1 ENHRY, CDR2 SYGVKD. The CDR3, as DNA: TGTGCCATCAGTGAAGATGAGCGCGCCGGGGAGCTGTTTTTT. It encodes CAISEDERAGELFF.

The J gene is TRBJ2-5, the V gene TRBV7-2, with D hard to call. Per germline, CDR1 SGHTA and CDR2 FQGNSA. The CDR3 loop spans 14 amino acids. V was trimmed by 5 bases and J by 1 base, leaving 11 bases between them. In DNA, the CDR3 is TGTGCCAGCAGCACCCAGCTGGGCCAAGAGACCCAGTACTTC. It is translated as CASSTQLGQETQYF.

The table lists this clonotype with a few counts. This chain connects TRBV29-1 to TRBJ2-7, with no clear D. Deletions cut 6 bases from V and 3 bases from J, with 15 bases between. The CDR3 runs to 13 residues. Germline CDR1 reads SQVTM; CDR2 reads ANQGSEA. The CDR3 DNA follows: TGCAGCGTCAGTTACCTTATGAACTACGAGCAGTACTTC. Amino acid sequence: CSVSYLMNYEQYF.

This clonotype occurred many times. This chain joins TRBV7-2 and TRBJ2-7; 7 bases line up with TRBD1. Germline CDR1 SGHTA, CDR2 FQGNSA. V trimming: 5 bases; J trimming: 2 bases; junction bases outside the gene matches: 6. This CDR3 comprises 14 residues. The DNA for the CDR3 is TGTGCCAGCAGCGGCCGACAGGGACCCTACGAGCAGTACTTC. It translates to CASSGRQGPYEQYF.

The chain couples TRBV20-1 to TRBJ1-1; unclear D gene. This CDR3 has 18 amino acids. The germline gives CDR1 DFQATT, CDR2 SNEGSKA (reference sequence). The V and J ends lost 5 bases and 1 base respectively, with 26 bases between them. The CDR3 sequence: CSAPSTVTRQVRNTEAFF. The CDR3 region has the DNA TGCAGTGCTCCGTCAACCGTGACGCGACAAGTTCGGAACACTGAAGCTTTCTTT.

This clonotype has just a few counts. V is TRBV29-1 and J is TRBJ2-1; the D gene could be TRBD1 or TRBD2 (5 bases each). This CDR3 is built from 13 residues. V was cut by 5 bases and J by 7 bases, with 15 bases left in between. Germline V CDR1 and CDR2: SQVTM, ANQGSEA. CDR3 sequence (DNA): TGCAGCGTTACCGGGACCACGATAAATGAGCAGTTCTTC. As protein: CSVTGTTINEQFF.

Note on this clonotype: No conserved phenylalanine or tryptophan ends this CDR3, so it is likely a read error. The rearrangement links TRBV5-1 to TRBJ1-5; D might be TRBD1 (6 bases). V was cut by 0 bases and J by 7 bases, with 11 bases left in between. Germline V gives CDR1 SGHRS, CDR2 YFSETQ. The CDR3 spans 14 residues. The CDR3 DNA sequence: TGCGCCAGCAGCTTGGAGGGGGGGAGACAGCCCCAGCATCTT. Translating it yields CASSLEGGRQPQHL.

The rearrangement uses TRBV20-1 and TRBJ2-1; 10 bases fit TRBD2. J lost 9 bases, V lost 1 base, and 6 bases had no gene match. The germline V gene has CDR1 DFQATT and CDR2 SNEGSKA (reference sequence). This CDR3 is built from 14 residues. The CDR3 DNA is TGCAGTGCTAGAGCAGGGCTAGCGGGAGTTGAGCAGTTCTTC. Translated, it gives CSARAGLAGVEQFF.

In its sample, this clonotype was seen a few times. The chain uses TRBV29-1 and TRBJ2-2, with TRBD1 matching over 7 bases. Germline assignment: CDR1 SQVTM and CDR2 ANQGSEA. This CDR3 contains 14 residues. The trim removed 8 bases at V and 2 bases at J, leaving 8 bases unmatched. This CDR3 is CSSTGTANTGELFF. CDR3 coding DNA: TGCAGCTCTACCGGGACAGCCAACACCGGGGAGCTGTTTTTT.

This clonotype was counted at least ten times. CDR3 nucleotide sequence: TGCGCCAGCGGGGTAGCAGATACGCAGTATTTT. This codes for CASGVADTQYF. The chain has TRBV10-2 and TRBJ2-3; D uncertain. V lost 8 bases to trimming and J lost 4 bases, with 7 bases between them. Germline loops: CDR1 WSHSY, CDR2 SAAADI. The CDR3 consists of 11 residues.

This clonotype was counted a few times. This chain joins TRBV12-3 or TRBV12-4 and TRBJ2-7; D ambiguous. Between the trimmed V and J ends, which lost 5 bases and 6 bases, there was a span of 14 bases. The CDR3 has 13 amino acids. CDR3 protein: CASSPGPSLEQYV. The DNA for the CDR3 is TGTGCCAGCAGTCCCGGGCCTTCTCTCGAGCAGTACGTC.

The chain has TRBV7-9 and TRBJ1-1; possible D gene TRBD1, 5 bases. Germline V gives CDR1 SEHNR, CDR2 FQNEAQ (reference sequence). The V and J ends lost 1 base and 11 bases respectively, with 23 bases between them. This CDR3 is built from 16 residues. As DNA, the CDR3 is TGTGCCAGCAGCTTAGGATTTCGAGGGCCGAGCGAGGGGGCTTTCTTT. Translation: CASSLGFRGPSEGAFF.

This clonotype was seen only a few times. This sequence joins TRBV5-1 and TRBJ1-2; tentative D call: TRBD1 (5 bases). Trimming pared 4 bases from V and 4 bases from J, leaving 17 bases between. This CDR3 has 15 amino acids. Looked up from germline, CDR1 is SGHRS and CDR2 is YFSETQ. The CDR3 DNA follows: TGCGCCAGCAGCAGCACCGGGACGACCGTCTATGGCTACACCTTC. It encodes CASSSTGTTVYGYTF.

This clonotype was found a few times. The rearrangement joins TRBV20-1 to TRBJ2-1; 10 positions match TRBD2. From germline, CDR1 is DFQATT and CDR2 SNEGSKA (reference sequence). This CDR3 is built from 17 residues. V shed 4 bases and J 4 bases; nucleotides not matched to a gene: 13. The CDR3 is CSAIPAHSGGVYNEQFF. The CDR3 DNA reads as TGCAGTGCTATCCCGGCCCACAGCGGGGGGGTATACAATGAGCAGTTCTTC.

The chain links TRBV7-3 to TRBJ2-3, with D tentatively TRBD1 (5 bases). V lost 1 base to trimming and J lost 1 base, with 9 bases between them. Per germline, CDR1 SGHTA and CDR2 FQGTGA. The CDR3 has 15 residues. CDR3 in amino acids: CASSLIWGGTDTQYF. CDR3 in DNA: TGTGCCAGCAGCTTAATTTGGGGCGGCACAGATACGCAGTATTTT.

This clonotype showed up just a few times. The CDR3 reads CAVTSGESYNEQFF. The CDR3 DNA is TGTGCCGTGACTAGCGGGGAAAGCTACAATGAGCAGTTCTTC. The gene calls are TRBV10-3 and TRBJ2-1; 11 nucleotides match TRBD2. This CDR3 has 14 amino acids. V lost 11 bases and J lost 3; bases outside the gene matches: 6. Germline lookup yields CDR1 ENHRY and CDR2 SYGVKD.

This clonotype has just a few counts. The genes are TRBV10-3 and TRBJ1-5, with TRBD1 as a possible D gene (6 bases). Germline V lookup: CDR1 ENHRY, CDR2 SYGVKD. The germline V and J ends were trimmed by 2 bases and 0 bases, with 14 bases remaining between them. This CDR3 contains 17 residues. This CDR3 reads CAISETWDMASNQPQHF. The DNA of the CDR3 is TGTGCCATCAGTGAGACCTGGGACATGGCTAGCAATCAGCCCCAGCATTTT.

Ten or more counts support this clonotype. The rearrangement links TRBV27 to TRBJ2-3; D could derive from TRBD1 or TRBD2 (5 bases each). The CDR3 has 13 residues. Germline-derived CDR1 and CDR2 are MNHEY and SMNVEV (reference sequence). Between the trimmed V and J ends, which lost 8 bases and 3 bases, there was a span of 12 bases. CDR3 DNA sequence: TGTGCCAGCGGGGGAGCGATTACAGATACGCAGTATTTT. Its translation: CASGGAITDTQYF.

This clonotype was counted ten times or more. The gene calls are TRBV5-1 and TRBJ2-3, with D maybe TRBD1 (6 bases). Trimming stripped 1 base from V and 1 base from J, with 10 bases between. There are 15 residues in the CDR3. Per the germline V gene, CDR1 is SGHRS and CDR2 is YFSETQ. This CDR3 reads CASSLNGQRTDTQYF. Written as DNA, the CDR3 is TGCGCCAGCAGCTTGAACGGACAGCGCACAGATACGCAGTATTTT.